This entry lists 8 T cell receptor beta chains sequenced from one sample in a study of shared clonotypes between healthy human individuals. The assay was immunoSEQ multiplex PCR, and TCRdb's table has in-frame clones only and misses some. This sample has around 2.1 million clones, with 90% to 97% found just once. The sample taken for sequencing was naive CD4+ T cells sorted from blood. Documented subset: CD45RA+ positively selected. These receptors were taken from a man aged 18-30 years in good health.

On this clone itself: The sample carries other DNA sequences with the same CDR3. The chain carries TRBV5-1 and TRBJ2-3; perhaps D is TRBD1 or TRBD2 (5 bases each). Deletions cut 4 bases from V and 2 bases from J, with 11 bases between. The V gene's germline CDR1 is SGHRS and CDR2 YFSETQ. The CDR3 spans 14 residues. CDR3 in amino acids: CASSPGTVTDTQYF. Here the CDR3 DNA reads TGCGCCAGCAGCCCGGGGACGGTCACAGATACGCAGTATTTT.

The count of this clone is one. Other DNA sequences in this sample translate to the same CDR3. The chain couples TRBV27 to TRBJ2-3; D ambiguous. The V and J ends lost 4 bases and 2 bases respectively, with 4 bases between them. Germline V lookup: CDR1 MNHEY, CDR2 SMNVEV (reference sequence). This CDR3 has 12 residues. The CDR3 loop reads CASSSYTDTQYF. CDR3 DNA sequence: TGTGCCAGCAGTTCTTACACAGATACGCAGTATTTT.

On this clone itself: The sample carries other DNA sequences with the same CDR3. The chain links TRBV11-2 to TRBJ2-7, with 9 bases matching TRBD2. The CDR3 runs to 15 residues. Unmatched junction bases numbered 5, after V lost 5 bases and J lost 0 bases. Germline CDR1 is SGHAT and CDR2 is FQNNGV. The CDR3 DNA reads as TGTGCCAGCAGCCCGAGCGGGGGGAGCTCCTACGAGCAGTACTTC. Its translation: CASSPSGGSSYEQYF.

V and J are TRBV7-9 and TRBJ2-3, with TRBD2 identical over 13 bases. This CDR3 has 19 residues. The V and J ends lost 3 bases and 2 bases, in that order; junction bases with no gene match: 11. Germline CDR1 reads SEHNR; CDR2 reads FQNEAQ (reference sequence). The CDR3 here is CASSFRGTSGTLNTDTQYF. The CDR3 DNA reads as TGTGCCAGCAGCTTCAGGGGGACTAGCGGGACTTTGAACACAGATACGCAGTATTTT.

This clone was recorded only once. J is TRBJ1-1 and V is TRBV9; 9 bases agree with TRBD1. Germline V CDR1 and CDR2: SGDLS, YYNGEE. The CDR3 is made up of 15 amino acids. The V gene end was trimmed by 1 base and the J gene end by 8 bases; junction bases not matched to a gene: 9. CDR3 coding DNA: TGTGCCAGCAGCGTAAATATTAACAGGGGGCTGGAAGCTTTCTTT. Encoded protein: CASSVNINRGLEAFF.

The rearrangement joins TRBV19 to TRBJ2-1; D perhaps matches TRBD2 (5 bases). In germline, CDR1 is LNHDA, CDR2 SQIVND (reference sequence). This CDR3 comprises 14 residues. The germline V and J ends were trimmed by 7 bases and 0 bases, with 10 bases remaining between them. The CDR3 DNA reads TGTGCCAGTACTAGCTCGGGCTCCTACAATGAGCAGTTCTTC. This sequence encodes CASTSSGSYNEQFF.

The V call is TRBV7-9, the J call TRBJ2-1, with 10 bases matching TRBD2. CDR3 length: 14 residues. Germline assignment: CDR1 SEHNR and CDR2 FQNEAQ (reference sequence). The V and J ends lost 4 bases and 6 bases, in that order; junction bases with no gene match: 3. CDR3 in DNA: TGTGCCAGCAGCTACGGGACTAGCGTCAATGAGCAGTTCTTC. It yields the protein CASSYGTSVNEQFF.

The chain joins TRBV5-1 to TRBJ1-1, with 8 bases aligning to TRBD1. Germline trimming cut 3 bases from V and 4 bases from J; bases unmatched to any gene: 5. The CDR3 runs 14 residues. The germline CDR1 and CDR2 sequences are SGHRS and YFSETQ. CDR3 sequence (DNA): TGCGCCAGCAGCTCAGGGGGCAGCGGCACTGAAGCTTTCTTT. Translation gives CASSSGGSGTEAFF.